Listed here are 20 T cell receptor beta chains from one sample, sequenced in a study of T cells after yellow fever vaccination. From the 5' RACE reads, TCRdb called clonotypes with MiXCR, one entry per CDR3 protein. The repertoire holds roughly 400,000 distinct CDR3 sequences, with roughly 20% as singletons. Sequencing was performed on PBMCs, taken before the yellow fever booster vaccination. The receptors here all came from a man aged 18 to 30 who received the YFV17D yellow fever vaccine.

The sample holds many counts of this clonotype. The gene calls are TRBV5-1 and TRBJ2-7; 9 positions match TRBD2. Germline V gene lookup returns CDR1 SGHRS and CDR2 YFSETQ. This CDR3 contains 15 residues. The V segment lost 2 bases and the J segment 4 bases; nucleotides outside the gene matches: 7. The CDR3 sequence is CASSFSSGGPYEQYF. DNA for the CDR3: TGCGCCAGCAGCTTTAGCAGCGGGGGGCCTTACGAGCAGTACTTC.

This clonotype was observed a handful of times. The chain is built from TRBV11-2 and TRBJ2-3; D gene ambiguous. Germline V gene data show CDR1 as SGHAT and CDR2 as FQNNGV. CDR3 length: 15 amino acids. The V end was cut by 2 bases, the J end by 3 bases, with 12 bases between. The CDR3 loop is CASSLTRLLTDTQYF. The CDR3 nucleotides read TGTGCCAGCAGCTTAACTCGACTGCTGACAGATACGCAGTATTTT.

V is TRBV5-1 and J is TRBJ2-5, with D hard to call. Per germline, CDR1 SGHRS and CDR2 YFSETQ. This CDR3 has 14 amino acids. With 1 base removed from V and 5 bases from J, the gap between germline ends came to 12 bases. The CDR3 DNA sequence: TGCGCCAGCAGCTTGCTCTCTCCGGAGGAGACCCAGTACTTC. Amino acid sequence: CASSLLSPEETQYF.

This clonotype was observed a few times. V usage is TRBV7-6 and J usage is TRBJ2-1; no reliable D call. Germline V lookup: CDR1 SGHVS, CDR2 FNYEAQ. V was cut by 1 base and J by 9 bases, with 7 bases left in between. The CDR3 is made up of 12 amino acids. CDR3 in amino acids: CASSLGVAEQFF. The CDR3 DNA follows: TGTGCCAGCAGCTTAGGAGTGGCTGAGCAGTTCTTC.

J is TRBJ2-3 and V is TRBV10-3; 12 nucleotides agree with TRBD1. The junction had 2 bases not matched to a gene; V was cut back by 9 bases and J by 4 bases. Germline V CDR1 and CDR2: ENHRY, SYGVKD. The CDR3 runs to 13 residues. CDR3 in DNA: TGTGCCATGGGACAGGGGGCGGCAGATACGCAGTATTTT. Its translation: CAMGQGAADTQYF.

This chain links TRBV4-3 with TRBJ1-1; D unclear. CDR1 LGHNA and CDR2 YSLEER come from the germline V gene. Trimming left V 0 bases short and J 1 base short, with 6 bases between. This CDR3 region has 14 residues. DNA of the CDR3: TGCGCCAGCAGCCAAGATTGGAAGAACACTGAAGCTTTCTTT. It codes for CASSQDWKNTEAFF.

This clonotype has only a few counts. The chain is built from TRBV4-3 and TRBJ2-1; 9 nucleotides align to TRBD1. CDR3 size: 18 residues. V gave up 4 bases and J gave up 9 bases; unmatched junction bases: 19. The germline gives CDR1 LGHNA, CDR2 YSLEER. In DNA, the CDR3 is TGCGCCAGCAGCCCATACGATCTGGGACAGGGTCCGCAGGGTGAGCAGTTCTTC. Encoded protein: CASSPYDLGQGPQGEQFF.

This clonotype was detected a few times. The chain couples TRBV6-5 to TRBJ2-3; 9 bases map to TRBD2. CDR3 size: 14 residues. Germline values: CDR1 MNHEY, CDR2 SVGAGI. V lost 4 bases, J lost 6 bases, and 5 bases stayed unmatched. The CDR3 nucleotides are TGTGCCAGCAGTTGGGAGACTAGCGGTGATACGCAGTATTTT. Protein sequence: CASSWETSGDTQYF.

This clonotype was recorded many times. This rearrangement joins TRBV20-1 to TRBJ2-7; D is undetermined. This CDR3 is 11 amino acids long. Germline V gives CDR1 DFQATT, CDR2 SNEGSKA (reference sequence). Trimming pared 5 bases from V and 3 bases from J, leaving 8 bases between. DNA for the CDR3: TGCAGTGCTTGGACGGACTACGAGCAGTACTTC. It specifies CSAWTDYEQYF.

The rearrangement links TRBV29-1 to TRBJ1-1, with a possible D match to TRBD1 (5 bases). Trimming took off 6 bases at V and 2 bases at J, with 16 bases between the two ends. The CDR3 sequence is 14 residues long. Germline V gene sequence: CDR1 SQVTM, CDR2 ANQGSEA. The CDR3 region has the DNA TGCAGCGTCGTACGGGTGAGGGGAAACACTGAAGCTTTCTTT. Its translation: CSVVRVRGNTEAFF. Based on the CDR3 plus reference TRBV29-1 and TRBJ1-1, the full variable domain is SAVISQKPSRDICQRGTSLTIQCQVDSQVTMMFWYRQQPGQSLTLIATANQGSEATYESGFVIDKFPISRPNLTFSTLTVSNMSPEDSSIYLCSVVRVRGNTEAFFGQGTRLTVV.

Only a few counts were recorded for this clonotype. The chain carries TRBV7-9 and TRBJ1-1; D ambiguous. Trimming left V 5 bases short and J 0 bases short, with 13 bases between. CDR3 size: 15 residues. Germline lookup yields CDR1 SEHNR and CDR2 FQNEAQ (reference sequence). CDR3 residues: CASSRARGMNTEAFF. The DNA for the CDR3 is TGTGCCAGCAGCCGGGCCCGAGGGATGAACACTGAAGCTTTCTTT.

The rearrangement uses TRBV7-2 and TRBJ2-4; D remains ambiguous. This CDR3 contains 14 residues. V was trimmed by 3 bases and J by 2 bases, leaving 8 bases between them. Looked up from germline, CDR1 is SGHTA and CDR2 is FQGNSA. The CDR3 protein is CASSFRMTKNIQYF. In nucleotides, the CDR3 is TGTGCCAGCAGCTTCAGGATGACCAAAAACATTCAGTACTTC.

There are a few counts of this clonotype. This sequence joins TRBV5-1 and TRBJ1-4, with D uncertain. This CDR3 has 14 amino acids. Trimming shortened V by 4 bases and J by 4 bases, and 11 bases separated the two germline ends. Germline V CDR1 and CDR2: SGHRS, YFSETQ. The CDR3 spells CASSPGRINEKLFF. The CDR3 DNA reads as TGCGCCAGCAGCCCTGGACGGATTAATGAAAAACTGTTTTTT.

This sequence joins TRBV5-6 and TRBJ2-5; D uncertain. This CDR3 contains 14 residues. Germline V gene lookup returns CDR1 SGHDT and CDR2 YYEEEE. Trimming stripped 2 bases from V and 1 base from J, with 9 bases between. This CDR3 is CASSFGILQETQYF. CDR3 bases: TGTGCCAGCAGCTTTGGAATCCTCCAAGAGACCCAGTACTTC.

This sequence joins TRBV7-2 and TRBJ2-7, with 8 bases identical to TRBD2. This CDR3 comprises 16 residues. CDR1 is SGHTA, CDR2 FQGNSA, per germline. Unmatched junction bases numbered 16, after V lost 7 bases and J lost 5 bases. The chain's CDR3 is CASTEPRGDFTDEQYF. The CDR3 DNA follows: TGTGCCAGCACCGAACCGCGGGGGGACTTCACGGACGAGCAGTACTTC.

This clonotype was recorded a few times. The chain's CDR3 is CASSLQRGGLNEQFF. CDR3 nucleotides: TGTGCCAGCAGCCTCCAGCGGGGGGGCCTGAATGAGCAGTTCTTC. V usage is TRBV7-2 and J usage is TRBJ2-1, with 10 positions matching TRBD2. Germline-derived CDR1 and CDR2 are SGHTA and FQGNSA. V trimming: 5 bases; J trimming: 7 bases; junction bases outside the gene matches: 8. The CDR3 runs 15 residues.

The table lists this clonotype with a few counts. V is TRBV12-3 or TRBV12-4 and J is TRBJ1-2; 7 nucleotides match TRBD1. The CDR3 has 14 residues. After removal of 6 bases from V and 4 bases from J, the junction contained 8 bases not matched to a gene. The CDR3 is CASRVSGGGYGYTF. The CDR3 nucleotides read TGTGCCAGCAGAGTTTCAGGGGGGGGCTATGGCTACACCTTC.

This clonotype has more than one count but fewer than ten. V and J are TRBV4-3 and TRBJ1-4; D is possibly TRBD1 (5 bases). This CDR3 has 18 amino acids. CDR1 and CDR2 from the germline V gene are LGHNA and YSLEER. Trimming pared 1 base from V and 4 bases from J, leaving 19 bases between. The CDR3 nucleotides read TGCGCCAGCAGCCAAGCCCCCCTGGGTGCACAGGTTAATGAAAAACTGTTTTTT. It encodes CASSQAPLGAQVNEKLFF.

This chain uses TRBV4-3 with TRBJ2-5; perhaps TRBD2 as D (6 bases). There are 15 residues in the CDR3. V was trimmed by 4 bases and J by 0 bases, leaving 12 bases between them. Germline V gene lookup returns CDR1 LGHNA and CDR2 YSLEER. In nucleotides, the CDR3 is TGCGCCAGCAGCCCCCTCCGGGGGAACCAAGAGACCCAGTACTTC. It encodes CASSPLRGNQETQYF.

This clonotype was detected only a few times. The chain combines TRBV20-1 with TRBJ1-2, with no clear D. The germline gives CDR1 DFQATT, CDR2 SNEGSKA (reference sequence). V was clipped by 0 bases and J by 4 bases, with 12 bases between them. The CDR3 runs to 14 residues. The CDR3 loop is CSARETLGAYGYTF. CDR3 coding DNA: TGCAGTGCTAGAGAGACCCTCGGCGCCTATGGCTACACCTTC.